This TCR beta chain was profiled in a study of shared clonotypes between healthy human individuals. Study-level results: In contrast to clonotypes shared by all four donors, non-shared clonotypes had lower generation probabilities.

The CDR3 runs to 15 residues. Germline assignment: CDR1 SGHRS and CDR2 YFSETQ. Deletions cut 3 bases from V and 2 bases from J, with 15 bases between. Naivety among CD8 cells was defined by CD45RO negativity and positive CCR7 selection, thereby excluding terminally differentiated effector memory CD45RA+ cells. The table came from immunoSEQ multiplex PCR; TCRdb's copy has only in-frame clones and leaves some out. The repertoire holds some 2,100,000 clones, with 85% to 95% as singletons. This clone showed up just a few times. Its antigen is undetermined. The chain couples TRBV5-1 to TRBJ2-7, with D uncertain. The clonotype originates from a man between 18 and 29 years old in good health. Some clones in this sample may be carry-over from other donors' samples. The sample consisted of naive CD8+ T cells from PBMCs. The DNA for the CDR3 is TGCGCCAGCAGCTGGACGGTCTCCGGACCCTACGAGCAGTACTTC. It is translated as CASSWTVSGPYEQYF.